The sequence of this TCR beta chain was determined in a study of T cell responses to AZD1222 COVID-19 vaccine. Study-level findings and limits: Clonal diversity was possibly underestimated, and white British individuals and females predominated among donors.

Trimming took 0 bases from V and 6 from J; bases not matched to a gene: 1. CDR1 is ENHRY, CDR2 SYGVKD, per germline. CDR3 length equals 15 residues. Assay: immunoSEQ multiplex PCR; the TCRdb copy retains only in-frame clones and omits some. The sample comprises about 100,000 clones, around 87% of which are singletons, and 4% to 5% rests with the top ten. A note on this clone: Its specificity is not known.

This receptor was taken from an adult in good health. The J gene is TRBJ2-4, the V gene TRBV10-3; 11 bases map to TRBD1. The sequences come from peripheral blood, collected on day 0 of MenACWY control vaccination. The CDR3 coding sequence is TGTGCCATCAGTGAGTCGGGGACAGGGGGAAACATTCAGTACTTC. This gives the protein CAISESGTGGNIQYF.